A single TCR beta chain is shown here with its context. Researchers drew on approximately 92 million PBMCs for genomic DNA from unsorted samples. The record originates from a study of shared clonotypes between healthy human individuals. Study information: Sampling drew on donors who were a couple of women and a few men aged 18 to 49.

The authors sequenced unsorted PBMC DNA on ten immunoSEQ deep assay plates. In the original workflow: ImmunoSEQ junction-only sequences lacked quality scores, so their filtering differed. Assay: immunoSEQ multiplex PCR; the TCRdb copy retains only in-frame clones and omits some. That table supplies the V and J calls and clone size; D and trimming were determined from the DNA. The table has about 460,000 clones, approximately 77% seen once. This TCR derives from a woman aged 40 to 50 in good health. Some clones in this sample may be carry-over from other donors' samples. Material for sequencing was PBMCs.

The CDR3 nucleotides read TGTGCCAGCAGACCGGGACAGGGTCGTGGCTACACCTTC. Residues: CASRPGQGRGYTF. The chain recombines TRBV7-2 with TRBJ1-2; 9 bases match TRBD1. The CDR3 runs to 13 residues. The V gene's germline CDR1 is SGHTA and CDR2 FQGNSA. V lost 6 bases, J lost 7 bases, and 6 bases stayed unmatched.